The rows below give T cell receptor beta chains drawn from one sample of a study. TCRdb re-called the 5' RACE reads with MiXCR, one entry per CDR3 protein. The sample shows nearly 55,000 distinct CDR3 sequences, approximately 25% of them seen only once. Sequencing used tumor-infiltrating naive CD4+ T cells sorted from the breast tumor. The receptors come from a female donor with breast cancer. The conserved cysteine and the conserved F or W are not part of the CDR3 here.

len: 15
v_gene: TRBV20-1
CDR3aa: SARDEGGAFFNQPQH

len: 11
v_gene: TRBV12-3/TRBV12-4
CDR3aa: ASSGIRGNEQY

len: 10
v_gene: TRBV27
CDR3aa: ASRGGLYEQY

len: 12
v_gene: TRBV5-1
CDR3aa: ASSLGQYTDTQY

len: 15
v_gene: TRBV5-1
CDR3aa: ASSSRDASSYNSPLH

len: 13
v_gene: TRBV27
CDR3aa: ASSPLRNSNQPQH

len: 10
v_gene: TRBV6-2/TRBV6-3
CDR3aa: ASRDTRNEQF

len: 13
v_gene: TRBV4-1
CDR3aa: ASGTSGRPTDTQY

len: 14
v_gene: TRBV11-2
CDR3aa: ASSLETGGGNTEAF

len: 13
v_gene: TRBV12-5
CDR3aa: ASGSSRAVYNEQF

len: 9
v_gene: TRBV14
CDR3aa: ASSHRQGGR

len: 11
v_gene: TRBV28
CDR3aa: ASSSKVSNGYT

len: 11
v_gene: TRBV29-1
CDR3aa: SVAGGPQETQY

len: 15
v_gene: TRBV5-6
CDR3aa: ASSWTGGAYSNQPQH

len: 14
v_gene: TRBV6-6
CDR3aa: ASSYGQGASTDTQY

len: 15
v_gene: TRBV12-3/TRBV12-4
CDR3aa: ASSLPLGVDITDTQY

len: 13
v_gene: TRBV5-1
CDR3aa: ASSFSAQSYNEQF

len: 12
v_gene: TRBV9
CDR3aa: ASSVGTSRGTQY

len: 13
v_gene: TRBV20-1
CDR3aa: SARGRQLVNTEAF

len: 9
v_gene: TRBV7-2
CDR3aa: ASSRYNEQF

len: 14
v_gene: TRBV11-2
CDR3aa: ASSYPLREGLNEQF

len: 12
v_gene: TRBV7-2
CDR3aa: ASSTPRGYNEQF

len: 13
v_gene: TRBV20-1
CDR3aa: SARDQDRLNQPQH

len: 13
v_gene: TRBV7-9
CDR3aa: ASSKGQGRTDTQY

len: 16
v_gene: TRBV9
CDR3aa: ASSVDTTPGQGDYGYT

len: 16
v_gene: TRBV4-3
CDR3aa: ASSQDRGAFGSGNAIY

len: 11
v_gene: TRBV5-1
CDR3aa: ASSLRGNEKLF

len: 12
v_gene: TRBV29-1
CDR3aa: SVVRTGRNTEAF

len: 12
v_gene: TRBV20-1
CDR3aa: SARDTASRNGYT

len: 13
v_gene: TRBV6-1
CDR3aa: ASPAGGPNTGELF

len: 15
v_gene: TRBV12-3/TRBV12-4
CDR3aa: ASSLRTSGSSYNEQF

len: 12
v_gene: TRBV5-1
CDR3aa: ASSFRATSNEQF